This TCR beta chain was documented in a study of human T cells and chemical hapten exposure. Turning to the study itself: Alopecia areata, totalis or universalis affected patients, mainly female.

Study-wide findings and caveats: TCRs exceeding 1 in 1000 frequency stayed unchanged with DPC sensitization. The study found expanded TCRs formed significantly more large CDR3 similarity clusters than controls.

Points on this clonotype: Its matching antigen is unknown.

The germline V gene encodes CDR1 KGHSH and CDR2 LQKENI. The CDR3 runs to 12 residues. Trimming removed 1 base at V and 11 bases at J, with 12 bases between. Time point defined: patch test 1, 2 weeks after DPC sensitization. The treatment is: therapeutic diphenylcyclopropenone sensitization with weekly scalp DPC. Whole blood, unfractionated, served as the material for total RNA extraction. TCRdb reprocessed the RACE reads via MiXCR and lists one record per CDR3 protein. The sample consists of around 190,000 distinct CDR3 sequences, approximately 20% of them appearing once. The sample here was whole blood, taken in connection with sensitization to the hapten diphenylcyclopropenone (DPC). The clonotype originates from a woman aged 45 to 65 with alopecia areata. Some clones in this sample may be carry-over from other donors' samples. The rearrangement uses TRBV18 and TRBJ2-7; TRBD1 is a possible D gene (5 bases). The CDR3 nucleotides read TGTGCCAGCTCACCACAGGAACAGGTTAAGTACTTC. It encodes CASSPQEQVKYF. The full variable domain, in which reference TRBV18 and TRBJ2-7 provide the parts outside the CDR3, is NAGVMQNPRHLVRRRGQEARLRCSPMKGHSHVYWYRQLPEEGLKFMVYLQKENIIDESGMPKERFSAEFPKEGPSILRIQQVVRGDSAAYFCASSPQEQVKYFGPGTRLTVT.